The 20 T cell receptor beta chains given below trace back to one sample, sequenced in a study of shared clonotypes between healthy human individuals. TCRdb's table, derived via immunoSEQ multiplex PCR, lists solely in-frame clones and lacks some. The repertoire includes around 1.9 million clones, about 92% of them detected once, and 1.5% to 2% sits in the top ten. CD45RO-negative CD8 cells positively selected for CCR7 made up the naive population, which excluded terminally differentiated effector memory CD45RA+ cells. Sequenced material: naive CD8+ T cells from PBMCs. The receptors were gathered from a man aged 18 to 30 in good health. Some clones in this sample may be carry-over from other donors' samples.

The chain joins TRBV7-9 to TRBJ2-7; weak D call: TRBD1 (6 bases). The CDR3 length is 14 residues. The V gene's germline CDR1 is SEHNR and CDR2 FQNEAQ (reference sequence). Trimming removed 3 bases from V and 3 bases from J, with 12 bases in between. The CDR3 region is CASSLADRIYEQYF. The CDR3 DNA follows: TGTGCCAGCAGCTTGGCAGACAGGATCTACGAGCAGTACTTC.

This clone is a singleton in its sample. V is TRBV27 and J is TRBJ1-2; weak D call: TRBD1 (6 bases). CDR3 length equals 15 residues. V lost 5 bases and J 6 bases, leaving 19 bases between the germline ends. CDR1 and CDR2 (germline): MNHEY, SMNVEV (reference sequence). CDR3 sequence: CASSARGQPMDGYTF. The CDR3 DNA reads TGTGCCAGCAGTGCTCGCGGACAGCCTATGGATGGCTACACCTTC.

The chain combines TRBV4-2 with TRBJ2-7, with TRBD2 matching 10 bases. Trimming took 1 base from V and 4 from J; bases not matched to a gene: 4. The CDR3 totals 15 residues. Germline values: CDR1 LGHNA, CDR2 YNFKEQ. CDR3 loop: CASSQGSGRDYEQYF. The CDR3 DNA reads TGTGCCAGCAGCCAAGGAAGCGGGAGGGATTACGAGCAGTACTTC.

The gene calls are TRBV28 and TRBJ2-5; TRBD2 aligns across 8 bases. V lost 2 bases and J lost 0; bases outside the gene matches: 8. Per the germline V gene, CDR1 is MDHEN and CDR2 is SYDVKM. The CDR3 has 17 residues. The CDR3: CASSLGVASGYQETQYF. Here the CDR3 DNA reads TGTGCCAGCAGTTTAGGAGTGGCTAGCGGGTACCAAGAGACCCAGTACTTC.

The chain recombines TRBV7-6 with TRBJ2-1; 8 bases map to TRBD2. The J segment lost 3 bases and the V segment lost 2 bases, leaving 6 bases of the junction unmatched. The CDR3 has 16 amino acids. The germline V gene encodes CDR1 SGHVS and CDR2 FNYEAQ. The CDR3 reads CASSLITSGFYNEQFF. The CDR3 nucleotides are TGTGCCAGCAGCTTAATAACTAGCGGATTCTACAATGAGCAGTTCTTC.

The chain is built from TRBV12-5 and TRBJ1-2; 7 bases are a match to TRBD1. The germline V gene encodes CDR1 LGHNT and CDR2 FRNRAP. With 5 bases clipped from V and 8 bases from J, the junction kept 8 bases outside the gene matches. The length of the CDR3 is 13 residues. The CDR3 nucleotides are TGTGCTAGTGGTCCCTGGGACAGAGGGGGCTACACCTTC. Protein sequence: CASGPWDRGGYTF.

V gene TRBV29-1 combines with J gene TRBJ1-2, with TRBD1 as a possible D gene (6 bases). Germline V gene sequence: CDR1 SQVTM, CDR2 ANQGSEA. V was shortened by 4 bases and J by 8 bases, with 11 bases between the two germline ends. CDR3 length: 11 amino acids. The CDR3 reads CSVVWQGGYTF. In DNA, the CDR3 is TGCAGCGTTGTCTGGCAGGGGGGCTACACCTTC.

This clone has a handful of counts. The same CDR3 also results from other DNA sequences found in this sample. The chain recombines TRBV6-5 with TRBJ1-2, with 7 positions matching TRBD1. The germline gives CDR1 MNHEY, CDR2 SVGAGI. The V and J ends lost 2 bases and 5 bases, in that order; junction bases with no gene match: 2. This CDR3 spans 13 amino acids. In DNA, the CDR3 is TGTGCCAGCAGTTACCAGACAGGGTATGGCTACACCTTC. Translating it yields CASSYQTGYGYTF.

The CDR3 bases are TGTGCCAGCAGTAATCGGCATTGGGACGAGCAGTACTTC. Its protein is CASSNRHWDEQYF. This chain links TRBV6-5 with TRBJ2-7, with D unclear. Germline CDR1 reads MNHEY; CDR2 reads SVGAGI. Trimming pared 5 bases from V and 5 bases from J, leaving 13 bases between. This CDR3 is built from 13 residues.

The chain combines TRBV5-6 with TRBJ2-1; D is possibly TRBD1 or TRBD2 (5 bases each). Trimming took off 0 bases at V and 9 bases at J, with 13 bases between the two ends. This CDR3 is 14 amino acids long. Germline loops: CDR1 SGHDT, CDR2 YYEEEE. The CDR3 DNA follows: TGTGCCAGCAGCTTGGGTGGGGGACGGGTTGAGCAGTTCTTC. Translation: CASSLGGGRVEQFF.

The genes are TRBV27 and TRBJ1-2, with 9 bases that match TRBD1. Germline V CDR1 and CDR2: MNHEY, SMNVEV (reference sequence). The CDR3 is 16 residues long. The V and J ends lost 1 base and 3 bases, in that order; junction bases with no gene match: 6. This chain's CDR3 is CASSLYWTGEHYGYTF. The CDR3 coding sequence is TGTGCCAGCAGTTTATACTGGACAGGGGAGCACTATGGCTACACCTTC.

The chain combines TRBV11-2 with TRBJ2-7, with D hard to call. Trimming pared 1 base from V and 4 bases from J, leaving 14 bases between. The length of the CDR3 is 15 residues. Looked up from germline, CDR1 is SGHAT and CDR2 is FQNNGV. The CDR3 DNA sequence: TGTGCCAGCAGCTTAGTGGTATCGGCGACTTACGAGCAGTACTTC. Amino acid sequence: CASSLVVSATYEQYF. Based on the CDR3 plus reference TRBV11-2 and TRBJ2-7, the full variable domain is EAGVAQSPRYKIIEKRQSVAFWCNPISGHATLYWYQQILGQGPKLLIQFQNNGVVDDSQLPKDRFSAERLKGVDSTLKIQPAKLEDSAVYLCASSLVVSATYEQYFGPGTRLTVT.

CDR3 protein: CASSPRIAGTGELFF. The CDR3 DNA is TGTGCCAGCAGCCCCCGAATAGCGGGTACCGGGGAGCTGTTTTTT. The gene calls are TRBV9 and TRBJ2-2; 7 positions match TRBD2. This CDR3 contains 15 residues. The trim removed 4 bases at V and 5 bases at J, leaving 8 bases unmatched. Germline V lookup: CDR1 SGDLS, CDR2 YYNGEE.

The chain has TRBV2 and TRBJ2-1; no definite D call. The germline CDR1 and CDR2 sequences are SNHLY and FYNNEI. CDR3 size: 14 residues. V was pared by 0 bases and J by 8 bases, with 11 bases between. CDR3 coding DNA: TGTGCCAGCAGTGAAGCTCAGGTGGCGGATGAGCAGTTCTTC. Its protein is CASSEAQVADEQFF.

The table lists this clone with a count of one. The sample has other DNA sequences that encode this CDR3 too. The chain couples TRBV27 to TRBJ1-1; D gene ambiguous. V lost 4 bases and J lost 1, with 7 bases in between. This CDR3 is built from 13 residues. CDR1 MNHEY and CDR2 SMNVEV come from the germline V gene (reference sequence). This CDR3 reads CASSYTANTEAFF. The CDR3 coding sequence is TGTGCCAGCAGTTATACGGCGAACACTGAAGCTTTCTTT.

The CDR3 bases are TGTGCCAGCAGCTTAGCCGAGGGAGCGACCGAGCAGTACTTC. Translated: CASSLAEGATEQYF. The chain is built from TRBV7-6 and TRBJ2-7, with D possibly matching TRBD2 (5 bases). Per germline, CDR1 SGHVS and CDR2 FNYEAQ. V was shortened by 0 bases and J by 6 bases, with 12 bases between the two germline ends. The CDR3 totals 14 residues.

With respect to this clone: The same CDR3 arises from other DNA sequences in this sample as well. This chain links TRBV27 with TRBJ2-1; D is perhaps TRBD2 (6 bases). Trimming stripped 5 bases from V and 7 bases from J, with 9 bases between. CDR1 MNHEY and CDR2 SMNVEV come from the germline V gene (reference sequence). The CDR3 spans 12 residues. The CDR3: CASSLGGNEQFF. The CDR3, as DNA: TGTGCCAGCAGTCTGGGGGGAAATGAGCAGTTCTTC.

In this sample, this clone turned up a few times. The V gene is TRBV25-1, the J gene TRBJ2-1; tentatively, D is TRBD1 or TRBD2 (6 bases each). Germline V gene lookup returns CDR1 MGHDK and CDR2 SYGVNS. The CDR3 loop spans 16 amino acids. Trimming removed 6 bases at V and 5 bases at J, with 20 bases between. The CDR3 here is CASSAGEARRNNEQFF. The CDR3 nucleotides are TGTGCCAGCAGCGCAGGGGAGGCTAGGAGGAACAATGAGCAGTTCTTC.

This CDR3 is CASSNRLGNSPLHF. DNA of the CDR3: TGTGCCAGCAGTAACAGGCTTGGTAATTCACCCCTCCACTTT. This chain joins TRBV28 and TRBJ1-6, with D perhaps TRBD1 (5 bases). The ends were cut back, 5 bases at V and 6 bases at J, with 11 bases in the middle. Germline CDR1 reads MDHEN; CDR2 reads SYDVKM. The CDR3 is 14 residues long.

This clone was seen a handful of times. In nucleotides, the CDR3 is TGCGCCAGCAGCTTGACGATAACAGGGTTCTACGAGCAGTACTTC. This gives the protein CASSLTITGFYEQYF. The gene calls are TRBV5-1 and TRBJ2-7; a weak D match, TRBD1 (6 bases). The germline V gene has CDR1 SGHRS and CDR2 YFSETQ. The CDR3 consists of 15 residues. The V gene lost 1 base and the J gene lost 3 bases, with 14 bases spanning the gap.